This T cell receptor beta chain was observed in a study of T cells in Graves' hyperthyroidism and ophthalmopathy. V was pared by 8 bases and J by 0 bases, with 10 bases between. Germline V gene lookup returns CDR1 MGHRA and CDR2 YSYEKL. The CDR3 has 13 residues. RNA transcripts yielded amplified TCR beta CDR3 regions. The primer set for the first-round RT-PCR of the TCR CDR3 was HTBI. One entry per CDR3 protein results from TCRdb running MiXCR on the multiplex PCR reads. The profile shows 200,000 to 250,000 distinct CDR3 sequences, around 17% of them singletons. This clonotype was observed many times. The V call is TRBV4-1, the J call TRBJ2-5; D possibly matches TRBD1 or TRBD2 (5 bases each). This receptor was obtained from a woman between 50 and 59 years old with Graves' hyperthyroidism. The sample comprised blood. CDR3 in amino acids: CASRDLNQETQYF. The CDR3 DNA reads TGCGCCAGCCGGGACCTCAACCAAGAGACCCAGTACTTC.